The next 26 T cell receptor beta chains were all read from a single sample in a study of molecular identifiers for immune sequencing clone quantification. In TCRdb, the PCR reads were re-called with MiXCR into one record per CDR3 protein. This table holds about 630,000 distinct CDR3 sequences, about 25% found once. Specimen: naive CD8+ T cells from blood, with Jurkat cell RNA spiked in. Subset here: FACS-sorted CD8+CD4-CCR7+CD45RA+ naive T cells. The receptors were gathered from a human donor in good health. Some libraries in this study had Jurkat cell RNA spiked in.

This clonotype was seen a few times. Just one base apart from a much larger clone, this may be a read error. The chain is built from TRBV4-1 and TRBJ2-3, with D unresolved. This CDR3 has 13 amino acids. Germline loops: CDR1 MGHRA, CDR2 YSYEKL. The CDR3 DNA sequence: TGCGCCCGCAGCCAAGAAACATGGGATACGCAGTATTTT. Protein: CARSQETWDTQYF.

A few counts support this clonotype. This chain connects TRBV24-1 to TRBJ2-2, with D possibly TRBD2 on 6 matching bases. The CDR3 sequence is 15 residues long. Germline V gene data show CDR1 as KGHDR and CDR2 as SFDVKD. V shed 3 bases and J shed 3 bases, with 10 bases lying between them. The chain's CDR3 is CATSDTRDYTGELFF. CDR3 sequence (DNA): TGTGCCACCAGTGATACCCGGGACTACACCGGGGAGCTGTTTTTT.

Of note for this clonotype: This could be a read error, since a much larger clone is one nucleotide away. CDR3 protein: CASSDLLITEAFF. DNA for the CDR3: TGTGCCAGCAGCGATCTCCTTATCACTGAAGCTTTCTTT. The chain has TRBV5-5 and TRBJ1-1; D is ambiguous. V was shortened by 4 bases and J by 4 bases, with 11 bases between the two germline ends. This CDR3 is 13 amino acids long. Per the germline V gene, CDR1 is SGHKS and CDR2 is YYEKEE (reference sequence).

The chain uses TRBV19 and TRBJ2-1, with D possibly TRBD2 on 6 matching bases. This CDR3 contains 14 residues. Germline assignment: CDR1 LNHDA and CDR2 SQIVND (reference sequence). Trimming removed 4 bases at V and 7 bases at J, with 14 bases between. CDR3 residues: CASSTGVPGNEQFF. CDR3 coding DNA: TGTGCCAGTAGTACGGGGGTACCTGGGAATGAGCAGTTCTTC.

A few counts support this clonotype. The chain carries TRBV5-8 and TRBJ1-1; unclear D gene. Germline assignment: CDR1 SGHTS and CDR2 YDEGEE. The germline V and J ends were trimmed by 1 base and 1 base, with 11 bases remaining between them. This CDR3 comprises 15 residues. CDR3 nucleotides: TGTGCCAGCAGCTTGCTTCCGACAACGAACACTGAAGCTTTCTTT. This encodes CASSLLPTTNTEAFF.

The rearrangement links TRBV27 to TRBJ1-6; D perhaps matches TRBD1 (5 bases). The V end was cut by 3 bases, the J end by 5 bases, with 11 bases between. This CDR3 is built from 15 residues. Germline CDR1 and CDR2: MNHEY and SMNVEV (reference sequence). The CDR3 nucleotides are TGTGCCAGCAGTTTCGGGGGACTGAATAATTCACCCCTCCACTTT. Residues: CASSFGGLNNSPLHF.

Notes on this clonotype: A read error is likely, as this CDR3 ends without the conserved phenylalanine or tryptophan. The chain links TRBV7-9 to TRBJ1-1; a possible D gene is TRBD1 (5 bases). CDR3 length equals 16 residues. CDR1 is SEHNR, CDR2 FQNEAQ, per germline (reference sequence). Trimming stripped 4 bases from V and 2 bases from J, with 17 bases between. CDR3 sequence (DNA): TGTGCCAGCAGCTCCCCACGGGACTGGTTTAACACTGAAGCTTTCTAT. This translates into CASSSPRDWFNTEAFY.

This clonotype was picked up many times. This chain joins TRBV4-1 and TRBJ2-3, with a tentative D call TRBD2 (5 bases). The CDR3 has 15 amino acids. Trimming removed 1 base from V and 0 bases from J, with 8 bases in between. Germline values: CDR1 MGHRA, CDR2 YSYEKL. CDR3 sequence (DNA): TGCGCCAGCAGCCAAGTCGGACTCAGCACAGATACGCAGTATTTT. This encodes CASSQVGLSTDTQYF.

In this sample, this clonotype turned up a few times. The chain uses TRBV9 and TRBJ2-7; D possibly corresponds to TRBD1 (6 bases). Per the germline V gene, CDR1 is SGDLS and CDR2 is YYNGEE. Between the trimmed V and J ends, which lost 0 bases and 3 bases, there was a span of 13 bases. The CDR3 spans 15 residues. The CDR3 DNA reads as TGTGCCAGCAGCGTAGGTGTTAGAGGGGGCTACGAGCAGTACTTC. It yields the protein CASSVGVRGGYEQYF.

This clonotype was recorded many times. This chain joins TRBV29-1 and TRBJ1-1; D remains ambiguous. Per germline, CDR1 SQVTM and CDR2 ANQGSEA. The CDR3 totals 12 residues. Deletions cut 3 bases from V and 1 base from J, with 6 bases between. CDR3 bases: TGCAGCGTTGACGCAGAGAACACTGAAGCTTTCTTT. This codes for CSVDAENTEAFF.

This clonotype has a handful of counts. The DNA of the CDR3 is TGTGCCAGCAGAGCTTTGGACACACCCTTCTACGAGCAGTACTTC. Protein: CASRALDTPFYEQYF. The gene calls are TRBV28 and TRBJ2-7, with a weak D call TRBD1 (5 bases). Germline lookup yields CDR1 MDHEN and CDR2 SYDVKM. The V end lost 6 bases, the J end lost 3 bases, and 18 bases lay between the germline ends. The CDR3 sequence is 15 residues long.

This clonotype turned up a few times. This sequence joins TRBV30 and TRBJ2-5; D is undetermined. This CDR3 spans 13 amino acids. The germline V gene encodes CDR1 GTSNPN and CDR2 SVGIG (reference sequence). Trimming pared 3 bases from V and 4 bases from J, leaving 12 bases between. The CDR3 DNA reads as TGTGCCTGGAGCGGCCTGGGCCCAGAGACCCAGTACTTC. Translated, it gives CAWSGLGPETQYF.

As to this clonotype: A much larger clone differs from this one at a single base, so this may be a read error. The chain has TRBV5-6 and TRBJ2-5; D is unresolved. Germline loops: CDR1 SGHDT, CDR2 YYEEEE. The CDR3 is 15 residues long. V lost 4 bases and J lost 1, with 14 bases in between. CDR3 region: CASSGERMTQETQYF. The DNA of the CDR3 is TGTGCCAGCAGCGGGGAACGGATGACCCAAGAGACCCAGTACTTC.

This clonotype was detected ten times or more. This CDR3 is CAWSRTPAYEQYF. The CDR3 DNA follows: TGTGCCTGGTCGCGGACACCCGCCTACGAGCAGTACTTC. The chain carries TRBV30 and TRBJ2-7; D may be TRBD1 (5 bases). V lost 5 bases to trimming and J lost 2 bases, with 13 bases between them. The germline V gene has CDR1 GTSNPN and CDR2 SVGIG (reference sequence). There are 13 residues in the CDR3.

With regard to this clonotype: This sequence may be a read error, since a much larger clone differs from it by one base. The chain recombines TRBV6-2 or TRBV6-3 with TRBJ2-3; D not certain. The J call may be faulty, since TRBJ1-5 better matches the DNA end. The CDR3 runs to 14 residues. CDR1 MNHEY and CDR2 SVGEGT come from the germline V gene. The CDR3, as DNA: TGTGCCAGCAGTTTGCCCCTTGTCGCAGATACGCAGCATTTT. Its translation: CASSLPLVADTQHF.

This clonotype was seen many times. V usage is TRBV7-9 and J usage is TRBJ2-3, with D possibly being TRBD2 (5 bases). Trimming left V 5 bases short and J 0 bases short, with 21 bases between. The CDR3 has 18 amino acids. In germline, CDR1 is SEHNR, CDR2 FQNEAQ (reference sequence). CDR3 in amino acids: CASSARLGSGISTDTQYF. The CDR3 DNA reads TGTGCCAGCAGCGCGAGATTAGGGTCGGGGATAAGCACAGATACGCAGTATTTT.

With respect to this clonotype: This clone may be a read error of a much larger clone one base away. The chain combines TRBV6-2 or TRBV6-3 with TRBJ2-6; D is possibly TRBD1 (5 bases). This CDR3 comprises 17 residues. The germline V gene has CDR1 MNHEY and CDR2 SVGEGT. The CDR3 sequence: CASSYSTIFSGADVLTF. The DNA of the CDR3 is TGTGCCAGCAGTTACTCCACAATTTTCTCTGGGGCCGACGTCCTGACTTTC.

The J gene is TRBJ2-3, the V gene TRBV30; unclear D gene. Trimming removed 0 bases at V and 4 bases at J, with 11 bases between. Germline V CDR1 and CDR2: GTSNPN, SVGIG (reference sequence). The CDR3 runs to 14 residues. The CDR3 bases are TGTGCCTGGAGTGTGGTCGCTCCCTCAGATACGCAGTATTTT. Its protein product is CAWSVVAPSDTQYF.

Turning to this clonotype: A much larger clone is a single base away; this may be a read error. The CDR3 here is CASSLLTKEQFF. The CDR3 nucleotides read TGTGCCAGCAGCTTATTAACGAAAGAGCAGTTCTTC. V is TRBV11-2 and J is TRBJ2-1; D uncertain. The germline gives CDR1 SGHAT, CDR2 FQNNGV. The CDR3 sequence is 12 residues long. V lost 2 bases, J lost 10 bases, and 9 bases lay in between.

This clonotype occurred many times. The chain uses TRBV7-9 and TRBJ2-2; 8 bases fit TRBD1. The V gene end was trimmed by 7 bases and the J gene end by 3 bases; junction bases not matched to a gene: 7. Germline CDR1 is SEHNR and CDR2 is FQNEAQ (reference sequence). This CDR3 is built from 15 residues. The CDR3 DNA sequence: TGTGCCAGCATTACCCCGGACAGGGACACCGGGGAGCTGTTTTTT. This translates into CASITPDRDTGELFF.

The CDR3 region has the DNA TGTGCCAGCAGTTACAATTCGGGGGCCGGGGAGACCCAGTACTTC. Protein: CASSYNSGAGETQYF. J is TRBJ2-5 and V is TRBV6-5; perhaps D is TRBD1 or TRBD2 (6 bases each). The CDR3 sequence is 15 residues long. Germline V lookup: CDR1 MNHEY, CDR2 SVGAGI. The V end lost 2 bases, the J end lost 5 bases, and 15 bases lay between the germline ends.

A note on this clonotype: With a much larger clone just one base away, this may be a read error. V is TRBV29-1 and J is TRBJ1-1; tentatively, D is TRBD1 (5 bases). This CDR3 region has 13 residues. CDR1 is SQVTM, CDR2 ANQGSEA, per germline. Trimming removed 4 bases at V and 5 bases at J, with 14 bases between. The CDR3 loop is CSVGPGLETEAFF. The CDR3, as DNA: TGCAGCGTTGGACCGGGACTAGAGACTGAAGCTTTCTTT.

CDR3 bases: TGTGCCAGCAGATACGGACAGGGTTCCTACGAGCAGTACTTC. Its protein is CASRYGQGSYEQYF. The chain links TRBV11-2 to TRBJ2-7, with 8 bases that match TRBD1. Germline V lookup: CDR1 SGHAT, CDR2 FQNNGV. V trimming: 6 bases; J trimming: 1 base; junction bases outside the gene matches: 5. The CDR3 contains 14 residues. Filled out from reference TRBV11-2 and TRBJ2-7, the complete variable domain reads EAGVAQSPRYKIIEKRQSVAFWCNPISGHATLYWYQQILGQGPKLLIQFQNNGVVDDSQLPKDRFSAERLKGVDSTLKIQPAKLEDSAVYLCASRYGQGSYEQYFGPGTRLTVT.

This clonotype was observed at least ten times. The chain employs TRBV2 and TRBJ1-5; 9 bases are a match to TRBD1. Germline lookup yields CDR1 SNHLY and CDR2 FYNNEI. CDR3 length: 15 residues. The trim removed 6 bases at V and 6 bases at J, leaving 9 bases unmatched. The CDR3 here is CASRLQGAPGQPQHF. The CDR3 DNA follows: TGTGCCAGCAGGCTACAGGGGGCGCCGGGTCAGCCCCAGCATTTT. Combining the CDR3 with reference TRBV2 and TRBJ1-5 gives the whole variable domain EPEVTQTPSHQVTQMGQEVILRCVPISNHLYFYWYRQILGQKVEFLVSFYNNEISEKSEIFDDQFSVERPDGSNFTLKIRSTKLEDSAMYFCASRLQGAPGQPQHFGDGTRLSIL.

The chain has TRBV19 and TRBJ1-1; possible D gene TRBD1, 5 bases. Germline CDR1 LNHDA, CDR2 SQIVND (reference sequence). The CDR3 has 14 amino acids. Trimming left V 4 bases short and J 4 bases short, with 13 bases between. As DNA, the CDR3 is TGTGCCAGTAGTAGGGCCTTGGGGGGCACTGAAGCTTTCTTT. Its translation is CASSRALGGTEAFF.

This clonotype was seen a few times. The chain recombines TRBV6-5 with TRBJ2-7, with 8 bases aligning to TRBD1. V shed 6 bases, J shed 4 bases, and the junction held 8 bases outside the gene matches. Germline V gene sequence: CDR1 MNHEY, CDR2 SVGAGI. The CDR3 contains 14 residues. CDR3 DNA: TGTGCCAGCAGCCCGGACAGGGACCCATACGAGCAGTACTTC. This gives the protein CASSPDRDPYEQYF.